This TCR beta chain was captured in a study of CD8+ T cells in alopecia areata. Study-wide background: In an open-label trial, patients got 5 to 10 mg tofacitinib twice daily. Tofacitinib lasted 6 to 18 months, then 6 months off drug.

Extraction of RNA preceded its reverse transcription into cDNA, which served as the sequencing template. Sequencing used immunoSEQ multiplex PCR; TCRdb keeps in-frame clones, though not all of them. Here the sample spans 200,000 or so clones, roughly 60% being singletons. CDR3 length: 13 amino acids. Germline assignment: CDR1 MNHEY and CDR2 SMNVEV (reference sequence). V was pared by 4 bases and J by 5 bases, with 8 bases between. Regarding treatment: oral pan-JAK inhibitor, 5-10 mg twice daily. From alopecia areata patients, lesional scalp punch biopsies and peripheral blood were collected. The chain is built from TRBV27 and TRBJ2-2, with unresolved D. The sample in question was CD4+ T cells sorted from blood, obtained at week 24, from a patient treated with tofacitinib. The origin of this receptor is a human donor with alopecia areata. CDR3 sequence reads: CASSSEWTGELFF. CDR3 nucleotides: TGTGCCAGCAGTTCCGAATGGACCGGGGAGCTGTTTTTT.